The 7 T cell receptor beta chains below were found in one sample sequenced in a study of cytomegalovirus exposure and HLA in healthy donors. It was with 60 Vbeta and 13 Jbeta primers that the PCR ran. Sequencing was performed with immunoSEQ multiplex PCR; in TCRdb, only in-frame clones are kept and a portion is missing. The sample has roughly 98,000 clones; roughly 70% are singletons. The material sequenced was PBMCs. The source of these receptors is a man aged 50 or older in good health and CMV-seronegative.

This clone was found a few times. The V call is TRBV7-6, the J call TRBJ1-3; 8 bases are shared with TRBD1. V lost 5 bases to trimming and J lost 4 bases; unmatched junction nucleotides: 10. The CDR3 loop spans 16 amino acids. The V gene's germline CDR1 is SGHVS and CDR2 FNYEAQ. CDR3: CASSVGQGGLGNTIYF. CDR3 sequence (DNA): TGTGCCAGCAGCGTCGGACAGGGAGGTTTAGGAAACACCATATATTTT.

The CDR3 nucleotides read TGTGCCAGCAGCTTGTACAGGGGGGCTGGGGCCAACGTCCTGACTTTC. Translation gives CASSLYRGAGANVLTF. The chain combines TRBV11-2 with TRBJ2-6; 8 nucleotides align to TRBD1. V shed 3 bases, J shed 2 bases, and the junction held 3 bases outside the gene matches. Germline assignment: CDR1 SGHAT and CDR2 FQNNGV. This CDR3 has 16 residues.

A single count supports this clone. This chain connects TRBV15 to TRBJ1-5; D not certain. The CDR3 length is 14 residues. Deletions cut 3 bases from V and 7 bases from J, with 13 bases between. Per the germline V gene, CDR1 is LNHNV and CDR2 is YYDKDF (reference sequence). For the CDR3, the DNA is TGTGCCACCAGCAGCCCTAGGACTTTGCAGCCCCAGCATTTT. This gives the protein CATSSPRTLQPQHF.

This clone was seen once. J is TRBJ2-7 and V is TRBV19, with TRBD1 matching over 7 bases. J was trimmed by 4 bases and V by 4 bases; bases with no gene match: 10. Germline loops: CDR1 LNHDA, CDR2 SQIVND (reference sequence). There are 15 residues in the CDR3. CDR3 coding DNA: TGTGCCAGTAGTACGTTTAAGGGGGCCGAATACGAGCAGTACTTC. It translates to CASSTFKGAEYEQYF.

The table lists this clone with a count of one. The rearrangement joins TRBV5-5 to TRBJ2-7; unclear D gene. The CDR3 length is 14 residues. The V gene's germline CDR1 is SGHKS and CDR2 YYEKEE (reference sequence). V lost 0 bases and J lost 6, with 13 bases in between. In nucleotides, the CDR3 is TGTGCCAGCAGCTTGGTCCTGTCCTCGGGCGAGCAGTACTTC. Amino acids: CASSLVLSSGEQYF.

This chain uses TRBV27 with TRBJ2-3, with 11 bases lining up with TRBD2. Per the germline V gene, CDR1 is MNHEY and CDR2 is SMNVEV (reference sequence). J was trimmed by 0 bases and V by 5 bases; bases with no gene match: 13. The CDR3 is 19 residues long. The CDR3 loop reads CASSPRYGTSGLSTDTQYF. For the CDR3, the DNA is TGTGCCAGCAGTCCACGCTACGGGACTAGCGGACTAAGCACAGATACGCAGTATTTT.

The genes are TRBV5-1 and TRBJ2-5; 14 nucleotides match TRBD2. The J segment lost 5 bases and the V segment lost 4 bases, leaving 7 bases of the junction unmatched. Germline CDR1 is SGHRS and CDR2 is YFSETQ. The CDR3 consists of 16 residues. The CDR3 loop reads CASSPGLAGARETQYF. For the CDR3, the DNA is TGCGCCAGCAGCCCGGGACTAGCGGGAGCCCGGGAGACCCAGTACTTC. The full variable domain, completed using reference TRBV5-1 and TRBJ2-5, is KAGVTQTPRYLIKTRGQQVTLSCSPISGHRSVSWYQQTPGQGLQFLFEYFSETQRNKGNFPGRFSGRQFSNSRSEMNVSTLELGDSALYLCASSPGLAGARETQYFGPGTRLLVL.